Below, 8 T cell receptor beta chains from the same sample are listed, as sequenced in a study of chemoradiotherapy in HPV16-positive cancers. The table came from immunoSEQ multiplex PCR; TCRdb's copy has only in-frame clones and leaves some out. This sample has 25,000 to 35,000 clones; roughly nine tenths occur once, and the top ten carry about 2%. This specimen was blood, taken from a patient who underwent chemoradiotherapy. The source is a human donor with HPV-associated anogenital cancer.

V usage is TRBV27 and J usage is TRBJ1-1, with a tentative D call TRBD1 (5 bases). V lost 8 bases to trimming and J lost 0 bases, with 10 bases between them. Germline V gene data show CDR1 as MNHEY and CDR2 as SMNVEV (reference sequence). The CDR3 runs 13 residues. CDR3 loop: CASSLQVNTEAFF. CDR3 DNA: TGTGCCAGCTCTTTACAGGTGAACACTGAAGCTTTCTTT.

J is TRBJ2-7 and V is TRBV5-1, with a tentative D call TRBD1 (6 bases). The CDR3 contains 14 residues. Trimming took 0 bases from V and 2 from J, leaving 9 bases between them. Germline assignment: CDR1 SGHRS and CDR2 YFSETQ. The CDR3 DNA reads as TGCGCCAGCAGCTTGGGGACAGAAACCTACGAGCAGTACTTC. This codes for CASSLGTETYEQYF.

This sequence joins TRBV18 and TRBJ2-5; 7 bases are shared with TRBD1. The CDR3 spans 13 residues. V shed 2 bases, J shed 4 bases, and the junction held 1 base outside the gene matches. CDR1 is KGHSH and CDR2 is LQKENI in the germline V gene. CDR3: CASSPTGAETQYF. The CDR3 DNA follows: TGTGCCAGCTCACCAACAGGGGCAGAGACCCAGTACTTC.

In regard to this clone: Other DNA sequences in this specimen translate into the identical CDR3. The CDR3 region is CASSVSGTGELFF. The CDR3 DNA sequence: TGTGCCAGCAGCGTTTCGGGCACCGGGGAGCTGTTTTTT. V usage is TRBV9 and J usage is TRBJ2-2; D ambiguous. The V gene's germline CDR1 is SGDLS and CDR2 YYNGEE. CDR3 length equals 13 residues. With 2 bases removed from V and 4 bases from J, the gap between germline ends came to 6 bases.

The gene calls are TRBV7-6 and TRBJ2-2; TRBD2 might be the D (5 bases). Trimming left V 2 bases short and J 2 bases short, with 12 bases between. The CDR3 sequence is 16 residues long. Germline lookup yields CDR1 SGHVS and CDR2 FNYEAQ. In nucleotides, the CDR3 is TGTGCCAGCAGCTTATTATCCGGGATTAACACCGGGGAGCTGTTTTTT. Translating gives CASSLLSGINTGELFF.

The chain carries TRBV11-2 and TRBJ2-7; 11 bases line up with TRBD2. Germline lookup yields CDR1 SGHAT and CDR2 FQNNGV. The CDR3 sequence is 18 residues long. Trimming at V came to 2 bases and at J to 5 bases, leaving 14 bases not matched to a gene. CDR3 residues: CASSLFSQTSGGFNEQYF. The DNA for the CDR3 is TGTGCCAGCAGCTTATTTTCCCAAACTAGCGGGGGTTTCAACGAGCAGTACTTC.

The gene calls are TRBV28 and TRBJ2-2; unclear D gene. Looked up from germline, CDR1 is MDHEN and CDR2 is SYDVKM. Trimming took 7 bases from V and 8 from J, leaving 17 bases between them. CDR3 length: 14 residues. The CDR3 sequence is CASNSGQVIGELFF. DNA of the CDR3: TGTGCCAGCAACTCCGGTCAGGTTATAGGGGAGCTGTTTTTT.

The chain is built from TRBV19 and TRBJ2-3; D is undetermined. Trimming pared 3 bases from V and 1 base from J, leaving 8 bases between. Germline-derived CDR1 and CDR2 are LNHDA and SQIVND (reference sequence). This CDR3 comprises 14 residues. The CDR3 protein is CASSIGGRTDTQYF. Written as DNA, the CDR3 is TGTGCCAGTAGTATTGGCGGCCGCACAGATACGCAGTATTTT.